The 13 T cell receptor beta chains below were found in one sample sequenced in a study of blood T cell repertoires in COVID-19. Produced via immunoSEQ multiplex PCR; TCRdb's table is partial and in-frame only. In the table there are a few hundred thousand clones, roughly 90% of which are singletons. Material for sequencing was peripheral blood. These receptors all stem from a woman aged 25 to 45 with COVID-19, enrolled during active disease.

This rearrangement joins TRBV29-1 to TRBJ2-5, with 10 nucleotides matching TRBD1. The CDR3 spans 12 residues. The ends lost 6 bases at V and 4 bases at J; junction bases unmatched: 2. Germline V gives CDR1 SQVTM, CDR2 ANQGSEA. The CDR3: CSVGTGVETQYF. Here the CDR3 DNA reads TGCAGCGTCGGGACAGGGGTAGAGACCCAGTACTTC.

The rearrangement joins TRBV7-6 to TRBJ2-1; 14 bases line up with TRBD2. CDR1 is SGHVS, CDR2 FNYEAQ, per germline. The CDR3 extends over 16 amino acids. V was pared by 5 bases and J by 7 bases, with 7 bases of the junction left unmatched. This chain's CDR3 is CASSAGTSGSWNEQFF. DNA of the CDR3: TGTGCCAGCAGCGCCGGGACTAGCGGGAGTTGGAATGAGCAGTTCTTC.

The V gene is TRBV5-1, the J gene TRBJ2-1; the match to TRBD2 covers 7 bases. The CDR3 has 15 residues. The germline gives CDR1 SGHRS, CDR2 YFSETQ. Trimming at V came to 4 bases and at J to 5 bases, leaving 9 bases not matched to a gene. DNA of the CDR3: TGCGCCAGCAGCCCGGGACTACTCACCCACAATGAGCAGTTCTTC. It encodes CASSPGLLTHNEQFF.

The rearrangement links TRBV6-5 to TRBJ2-5; D unclear. The CDR3 is 13 amino acids. Germline V gene data show CDR1 as MNHEY and CDR2 as SVGAGI. V dropped 5 bases and J dropped 5 bases, with 12 bases sitting between them. CDR3 sequence reads: CASSPRVQETQYF. CDR3 nucleotide sequence: TGTGCCAGCAGTCCTAGAGTCCAGGAGACCCAGTACTTC.

This sequence joins TRBV6-5 and TRBJ2-1, with TRBD1 matching 8 bases. Germline values: CDR1 MNHEY, CDR2 SVGAGI. The CDR3 length is 14 residues. Losses at the gene ends were 5 bases for V and 4 bases for J; bases not matched to a gene: 4. CDR3 region: CASSPGQVYNEQFF. CDR3 in DNA: TGTGCCAGCAGTCCGGGACAGGTTTACAATGAGCAGTTCTTC.

This sequence joins TRBV6-5 and TRBJ1-4; TRBD1 might be the D (6 bases). The CDR3 is 15 amino acids. The ends were cut back, 4 bases at V and 4 bases at J, with 13 bases in the middle. CDR1 and CDR2 (germline): MNHEY, SVGAGI. The CDR3 region has the DNA TGTGCCAGCAGTTCCCACAGGGCCCTTAATGAAAAACTGTTTTTT. Translation: CASSSHRALNEKLFF.

This clone was detected only a few times. CDR3 coding DNA: TGTGCCAGCAGGGGGACAGGGGATGAAAAACTGTTTTTT. Protein product: CASRGTGDEKLFF. V is TRBV9 and J is TRBJ1-4; the match to TRBD1 covers 10 bases. Per germline, CDR1 SGDLS and CDR2 YYNGEE. The CDR3 consists of 13 residues. The J segment lost 6 bases and the V segment lost 5 bases, leaving 1 base of the junction unmatched.

The V call is TRBV7-8, the J call TRBJ1-2; TRBD1 might be the D (6 bases). The CDR3 runs to 15 residues. V lost 1 base and J lost 4, with 13 bases in between. Per germline, CDR1 SGHVS and CDR2 FQNEAQ. The CDR3 DNA reads TGTGCCAGCAGCTTAGAGGGACAAAAGGCCTATGGCTACACCTTC. Protein product: CASSLEGQKAYGYTF.

This clone turned up a few times. V usage is TRBV6-5 and J usage is TRBJ2-7; the D gene is possibly TRBD1 (6 bases). Per the germline V gene, CDR1 is MNHEY and CDR2 is SVGAGI. The CDR3 length is 12 residues. Trimming took off 10 bases at V and 4 bases at J, with 14 bases between the two ends. The CDR3 protein is CAIRQDPYEQYF. DNA of the CDR3: TGTGCCATCCGACAGGACCCTTACGAGCAGTACTTC.

This sequence joins TRBV2 and TRBJ2-1; 9 bases align to TRBD2. Germline values: CDR1 SNHLY, CDR2 FYNNEI. The length of the CDR3 is 18 residues. V gave up 6 bases and J gave up 6 bases; unmatched junction bases: 18. The CDR3 region has the DNA TGTGCCAGCAGGAACGTGAGGGGGCTAGCGGGAAGCACCAATGAGCAGTTCTTC. Protein: CASRNVRGLAGSTNEQFF.

This chain uses TRBV3-1 (or the pseudogene TRBV3-2) with TRBJ2-7, with 9 positions matching TRBD1. CDR1 LGHDT and CDR2 YNNKEL come from the germline V gene (reference sequence). J lost 0 bases, V lost 1 base, and 1 base had no gene match. This CDR3 has 15 amino acids. CDR3 nucleotides: TGTGCCAGCAGCCAAGGGGGACAGGGCTCCTACGAGCAGTACTTC. Translating gives CASSQGGQGSYEQYF.

The chain couples TRBV6-2 or TRBV6-3 to TRBJ1-1; D is uncertain. The V end lost 4 bases, the J end lost 1 base, and 16 bases lay between the germline ends. Germline CDR1 and CDR2: MNHEY and SVGEGT. CDR3 size: 16 residues. CDR3 loop: CASSSLSGLPNTEAFF. The CDR3 DNA reads as TGTGCCAGCAGTTCCCTATCAGGACTTCCGAACACTGAAGCTTTCTTT.

The chain joins TRBV7-2 to TRBJ2-7; 13 bases match TRBD2. Trimming removed 3 bases from V and 4 bases from J; junction bases left unmatched: 6. The CDR3 is made up of 16 amino acids. CDR1 is SGHTA and CDR2 is FQGNSA in the germline V gene. CDR3 in amino acids: CASSFGGLAGEYEQYF. Here the CDR3 DNA reads TGTGCCAGCAGCTTCGGAGGACTAGCGGGAGAGTACGAGCAGTACTTC.